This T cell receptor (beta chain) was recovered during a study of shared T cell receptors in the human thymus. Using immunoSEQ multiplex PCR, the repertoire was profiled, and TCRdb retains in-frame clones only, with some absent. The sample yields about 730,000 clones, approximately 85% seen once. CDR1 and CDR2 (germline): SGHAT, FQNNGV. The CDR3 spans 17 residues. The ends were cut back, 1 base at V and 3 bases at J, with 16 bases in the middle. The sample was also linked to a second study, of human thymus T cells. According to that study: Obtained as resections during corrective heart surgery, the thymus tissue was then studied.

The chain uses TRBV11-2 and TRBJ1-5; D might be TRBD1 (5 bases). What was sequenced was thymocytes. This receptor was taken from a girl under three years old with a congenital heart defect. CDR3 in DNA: TGTGCCAGCAGCTTAGCGTCAGGGAATCCTACCAATCAGCCCCAGCATTTT. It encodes CASSLASGNPTNQPQHF.